This T cell receptor beta chain appears in the sequencing data of a study of T cells in Graves' hyperthyroidism and ophthalmopathy. This CDR3 has 15 residues. Trimming took 5 bases from V and 4 from J, leaving 18 bases between them. CDR1 is MNHEY and CDR2 is SMNVEV in the germline V gene (reference sequence). Amplified TCR beta CDR3 regions came from RNA transcripts. The HTBI primer set drove a first-round RT-PCR of the TCR CDR3. TCRdb fed the multiplex PCR reads into MiXCR, producing one record per CDR3 protein. The sample lists roughly 700,000 distinct CDR3 sequences; 14% were seen once. The TCR sequence derives from a woman aged 18-29 years with Graves' hyperthyroidism. The chain couples TRBV27 to TRBJ2-7; D may be TRBD1 (6 bases). Source material: blood. The CDR3: CASSPIPPGQYEQYF. CDR3 bases: TGTGCCAGCAGTCCAATACCCCCCGGACAGTACGAGCAGTACTTC.